What follows describes a single TCR beta chain. As yet, its antigen is unknown. CDR3 size: 16 residues. Trimming at V came to 4 bases and at J to 4 bases, leaving 13 bases not matched to a gene. Germline V lookup: CDR1 SGHRS, CDR2 YFSETQ. Vbeta (60) and Jbeta (13) primers were used in the PCR. TCRdb's copy holds only in-frame clones and misses some; the assay was immunoSEQ multiplex PCR. The data contain 250,000 or so clones, around nine tenths of them seen just once; the ten biggest clones take up 1.7%. The data were taken from a study of cytomegalovirus exposure and HLA in healthy donors. General study findings and limits: Available immune exposure information was restricted to CMV serostatus only.

This clonotype was sampled from a girl aged 2 to 9 in good health and CMV-seronegative. The rearrangement links TRBV5-1 to TRBJ2-7; 8 bases line up with TRBD1. The sample comprised PBMCs. CDR3 DNA sequence: TGCGCCAGCAGCCCGAAATGGCAGGGGGCCCCTTACGAGCAGTACTTC. This codes for CASSPKWQGAPYEQYF.